This T cell receptor (beta chain) was documented in a study of cytomegalovirus exposure and HLA in healthy donors. Study summary: Later, an analysis reported that the 120 or so validation repertoires had used the same platform as the approximately 690 first-cohort repertoires.

The study's findings and limits: First-cohort TCR clusters were later found to tend to co-occur in the 90 to 150 validation repertoires.

The repertoire was sequenced with immunoSEQ multiplex PCR; TCRdb's copy has only in-frame clones and lacks some. The sample holds 200,000 to 250,000 clones, 75% to 90% seen once. In this sample, this clone turned up a few times. Its cognate antigen is unknown. The sequence came from a woman in her twenties or thirties in good health and CMV-seropositive. Material for sequencing was PBMCs.

CDR3 region: CASSKTGQNNYGYTF. CDR3 bases: TGTGCCAGTAGTAAAACCGGACAGAATAACTATGGCTACACCTTC. V and J are TRBV19 and TRBJ1-2; perhaps TRBD1 as D (6 bases). CDR1 LNHDA and CDR2 SQIVND come from the germline V gene (reference sequence). V was trimmed by 4 bases and J by 1 base, leaving 13 bases between them. This CDR3 is 15 amino acids long.